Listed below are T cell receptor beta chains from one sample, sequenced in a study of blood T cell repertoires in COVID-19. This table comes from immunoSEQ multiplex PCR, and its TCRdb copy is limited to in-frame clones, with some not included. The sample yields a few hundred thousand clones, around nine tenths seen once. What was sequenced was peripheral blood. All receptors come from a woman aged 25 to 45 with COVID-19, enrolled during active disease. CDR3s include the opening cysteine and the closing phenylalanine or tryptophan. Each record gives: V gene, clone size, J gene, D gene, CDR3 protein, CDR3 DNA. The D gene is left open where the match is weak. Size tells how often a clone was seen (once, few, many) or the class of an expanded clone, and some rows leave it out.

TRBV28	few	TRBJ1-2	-	CASSTVGGDYGYTF	TGTGCCAGCAGTACCGTTGGGGGGGACTATGGCTACACCTTC
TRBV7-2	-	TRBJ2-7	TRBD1	CASSLKGQGRLLYEQYF	TGTGCCAGCAGCTTAAAAGGACAGGGGCGCCTGTTGTACGAGCAGTACTTC
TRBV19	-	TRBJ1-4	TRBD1	CASTGTGGSEKLFF	TGTGCCAGTACCGGGACAGGGGGCAGCGAAAAACTGTTTTTT
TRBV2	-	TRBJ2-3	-	CASRVGDLGDTQYF	TGTGCCAGCAGGGTAGGGGACTTGGGGGATACGCAGTATTTT
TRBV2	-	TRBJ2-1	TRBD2	CAKREYEQFF	TGTGCCAAGCGGGAGTATGAGCAGTTCTTC
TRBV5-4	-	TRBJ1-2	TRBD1	CASSPLTGGHYGYTF	TGTGCCAGCAGCCCTCTGACAGGGGGCCACTATGGCTACACCTTC
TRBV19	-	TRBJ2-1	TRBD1	CASSPGQVPYNEQFF	TGTGCCAGTAGTCCGGGACAGGTTCCCTACAATGAGCAGTTCTTC
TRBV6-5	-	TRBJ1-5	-	CASRMGGASNQPQHF	TGTGCCAGCAGGATGGGTGGGGCTAGCAATCAGCCCCAGCATTTT
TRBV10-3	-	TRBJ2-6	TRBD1	CAISAGGTGTSGANVLTF	TGTGCCATCAGCGCGGGCGGGACAGGGACTTCTGGGGCCAACGTCCTGACTTTC
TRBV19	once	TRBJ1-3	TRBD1	CATYRGAGNTIYF	TGTGCCACGTACAGGGGAGCTGGAAACACCATATATTTT
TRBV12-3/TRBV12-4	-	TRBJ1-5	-	CASSLSGQPQHF	TGTGCCAGCAGTTTATCCGGGCAGCCCCAGCATTTT
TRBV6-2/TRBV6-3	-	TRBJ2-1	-	CASSSLHTTAEQFF	TGTGCCAGCAGCTCTCTTCACACTACCGCCGAGCAGTTCTTC
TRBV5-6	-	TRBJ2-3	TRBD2	CASRSASGRGGTDTQYF	TGTGCCAGCAGGTCCGCTAGCGGGAGAGGTGGCACAGATACGCAGTATTTT
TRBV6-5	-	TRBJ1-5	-	CAAGITGNQPQHF	TGTGCCGCCGGGATCACAGGGAATCAGCCCCAGCATTTT
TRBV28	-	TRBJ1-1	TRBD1	CASSFHQGAEAFF	TGTGCCAGCAGTTTTCACCAGGGGGCTGAAGCTTTCTTT
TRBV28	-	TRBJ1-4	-	CASTMTATNEKLFF	TGTGCCAGCACCATGACAGCAACTAATGAAAAACTGTTTTTT
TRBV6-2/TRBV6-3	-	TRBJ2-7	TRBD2	CASSYSLGRSPSYEQYF	TGTGCCAGCAGTTACTCGCTCGGGAGGTCCCCGTCCTACGAGCAGTACTTC
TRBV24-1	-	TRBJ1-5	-	CATSPSGQGRQPQHF	TGTGCCACCAGTCCTTCTGGCCAGGGTCGTCAGCCCCAGCATTTT
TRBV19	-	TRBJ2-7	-	CASSEEYYSYEQYF	TGTGCCAGTAGCGAAGAGTATTACTCCTACGAGCAGTACTTC
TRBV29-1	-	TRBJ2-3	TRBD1	CSVGTGGLGDTQYF	TGCAGCGTCGGGACAGGGGGCTTGGGAGATACGCAGTATTTT
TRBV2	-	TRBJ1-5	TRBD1	CASLPDRGPQPQHF	TGTGCCAGCCTCCCTGACAGGGGGCCGCAGCCCCAGCATTTT
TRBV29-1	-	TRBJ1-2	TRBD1	CSDMGQPYGYTF	TGCAGCGACATGGGACAGCCTTATGGCTACACCTTC
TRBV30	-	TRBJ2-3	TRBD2	CAWSRLATSTDTQYF	TGTGCCTGGAGCAGACTAGCGACTAGCACAGATACGCAGTATTTT
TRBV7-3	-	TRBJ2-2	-	CASSLSWREDTGELFF	TGTGCCAGCAGCTTAAGTTGGAGGGAGGACACCGGGGAGCTGTTTTTT
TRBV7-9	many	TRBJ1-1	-	CASSLDMNTEAFF	TGTGCCAGCAGCTTAGACATGAACACTGAAGCTTTCTTT
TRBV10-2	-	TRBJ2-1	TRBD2	CASSEGLADNEQFF	TGCGCCAGCAGTGAGGGACTAGCGGACAATGAGCAGTTCTTC
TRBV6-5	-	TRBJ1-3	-	CASSAQGAGNTIYF	TGTGCCAGCAGCGCACAGGGAGCTGGAAACACCATATATTTT
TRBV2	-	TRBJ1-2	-	CASSAAGTNYGYTF	TGTGCCAGCAGTGCGGCAGGAACTAACTATGGCTACACCTTC
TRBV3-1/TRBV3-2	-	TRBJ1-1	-	CASSQDWGVNTEAFF	TGTGCCAGCAGCCAAGATTGGGGGGTGAACACTGAAGCTTTCTTT
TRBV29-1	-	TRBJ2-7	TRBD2	CSVGLAGGSEQYF	TGCAGCGTTGGACTAGCGGGAGGATCCGAGCAGTACTTC
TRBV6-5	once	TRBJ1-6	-	CASSYFEGNSPLHF	TGTGCCAGCAGTTACTTCGAGGGTAATTCACCCCTCCACTTT
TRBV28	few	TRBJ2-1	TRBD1	CASSLYPGTGKSEQFF	TGTGCCAGCAGTTTATACCCCGGGACAGGGAAGAGTGAGCAGTTCTTC
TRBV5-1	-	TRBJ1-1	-	CASSLDRLNTEAFF	TGCGCCAGCAGCTTGGACAGGCTGAACACTGAAGCTTTCTTT
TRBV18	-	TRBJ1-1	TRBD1	CASSTGGHYGAFF	TGTGCCAGCTCAACAGGGGGGCACTACGGGGCTTTCTTT
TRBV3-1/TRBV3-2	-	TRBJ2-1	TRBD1	CASSRQGNEQFF	TGTGCCAGCAGCCGACAGGGCAATGAGCAGTTCTTC
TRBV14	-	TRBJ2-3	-	CASSQHEGTDTQYF	TGTGCCAGCAGCCAACATGAGGGCACAGATACGCAGTATTTT
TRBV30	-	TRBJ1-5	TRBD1	CAWSWTGGNQPQHF	TGTGCCTGGAGTTGGACAGGGGGCAATCAGCCCCAGCATTTT
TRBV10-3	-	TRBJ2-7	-	CAISETDRNEQYF	TGTGCCATCAGTGAGACCGACAGGAACGAGCAGTACTTC
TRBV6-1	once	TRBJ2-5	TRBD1	CASSDRQGARETQYF	TGTGCCAGCAGTGACCGACAGGGGGCGAGGGAGACCCAGTACTTC
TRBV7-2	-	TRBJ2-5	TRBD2	CASSFSGRGRETQYF	TGTGCCAGCAGCTTTAGCGGGAGGGGAAGAGAGACCCAGTACTTC
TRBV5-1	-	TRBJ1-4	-	CASSPSHDPNEKLFF	TGCGCCAGCAGTCCCTCACACGATCCTAATGAAAAACTGTTTTTT
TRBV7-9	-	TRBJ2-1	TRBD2	CASSPLAGGGIHEQFF	TGTGCCAGCAGCCCTCTAGCGGGAGGAGGAATCCATGAGCAGTTCTTC
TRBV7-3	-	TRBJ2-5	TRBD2	CASSPTGAGGGETQYF	TGTGCCAGCAGCCCAACTGGGGCGGGAGGAGGTGAGACCCAGTACTTC
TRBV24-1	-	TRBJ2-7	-	CATRMDKAYEQYF	TGTGCCACCAGAATGGACAAAGCCTACGAGCAGTACTTC
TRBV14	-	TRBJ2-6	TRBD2	CASSQGVIAGGANVLTF	TGTGCCAGCAGCCAAGGAGTTATAGCGGGTGGGGCCAACGTCCTGACTTTC
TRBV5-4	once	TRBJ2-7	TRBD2	CASSAGSGGPYEQYF	TGTGCCAGCAGCGCTGGTAGCGGGGGACCCTACGAGCAGTACTTC
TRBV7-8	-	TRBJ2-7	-	CASSTVYYEQYF	TGTGCCAGCAGCACAGTCTACTACGAGCAGTACTTC
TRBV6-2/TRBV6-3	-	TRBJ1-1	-	CASSSVRGMNTEAFF	-
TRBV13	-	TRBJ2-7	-	CASSTLSGVTYEQYF	TGTGCCAGCAGCACCCTTTCCGGAGTCACCTACGAGCAGTACTTC
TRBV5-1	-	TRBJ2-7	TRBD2	CASRYNSREGDEQYF	TGCGCCAGCAGATACAATTCGCGGGAGGGCGACGAGCAGTACTTC
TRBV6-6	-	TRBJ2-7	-	CASSYGKGRISYEQYF	TGTGCCAGCAGTTACGGAAAAGGGAGGATCTCCTACGAGCAGTACTTC
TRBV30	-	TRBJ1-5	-	CAWSPGNQPQHF	TGTGCCTGGAGTCCGGGAAATCAGCCCCAGCATTTT